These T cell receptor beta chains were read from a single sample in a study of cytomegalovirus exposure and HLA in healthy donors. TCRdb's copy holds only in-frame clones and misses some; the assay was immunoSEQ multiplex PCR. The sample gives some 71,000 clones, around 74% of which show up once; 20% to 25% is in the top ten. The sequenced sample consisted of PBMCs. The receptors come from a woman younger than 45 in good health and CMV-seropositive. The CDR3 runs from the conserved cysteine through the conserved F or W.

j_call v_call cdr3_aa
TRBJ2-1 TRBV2 CASSGGGQGPSGKQSYNEQFF
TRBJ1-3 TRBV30 CAWSFRTLVSGNTIYF
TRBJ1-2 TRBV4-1 CASSQGTGGMRYGYTF
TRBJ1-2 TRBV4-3 CASSQDTGDGGYTF
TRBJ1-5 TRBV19 CASREVSNQPQHF
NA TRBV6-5 CASSPTGPYEQYF
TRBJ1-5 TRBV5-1 CASKPDRDGQPQHF
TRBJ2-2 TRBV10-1 CASSESGGTGELFF
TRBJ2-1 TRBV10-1 CASGSRLDEQFF
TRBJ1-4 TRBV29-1 CSVGTDGTNEKLFF
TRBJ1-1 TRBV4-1 CASSPSRGKITEAFF
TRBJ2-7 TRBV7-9 CASSSTGDTYEQYF
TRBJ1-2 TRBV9 CASSVDRSGYGYTF
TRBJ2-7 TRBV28 CASSSSGRTATYEQYF
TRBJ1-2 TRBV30 CAWRFPGQGADGYTF
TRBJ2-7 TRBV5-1 CASSQSSSGRNEQYF
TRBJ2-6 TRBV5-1 CASSFGTSSRGANVLTF
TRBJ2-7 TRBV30 CAWSVRGKHEQYF
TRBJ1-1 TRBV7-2 CASSPRRTGATEAFF
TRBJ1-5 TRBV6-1 CASSEERFRNQPQHF
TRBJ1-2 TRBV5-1 CASSLGQGRYGYTF
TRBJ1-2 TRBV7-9 CASSLPGGGLLTVGYTF
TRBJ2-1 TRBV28 CASSSHPDRGFGDEQFF
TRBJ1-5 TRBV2 CASSGQGGQPQHF
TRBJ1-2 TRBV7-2 CASSSPPPGQGNGYTF
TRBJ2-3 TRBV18 CASSPLDRVDTQYF
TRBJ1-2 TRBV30 CAWSRDSLYGYTF
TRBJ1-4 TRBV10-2 CASRQVNNEKLFF
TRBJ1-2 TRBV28 CASSFGRGYTF
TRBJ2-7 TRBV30 CAWSASGYEQYF
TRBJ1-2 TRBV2 CASRTDRGLIYGYTF
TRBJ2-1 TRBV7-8 CASSSPSSGRAYNEQFF
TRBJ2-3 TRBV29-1 CSVDKVTSGRSLSTDTQYF
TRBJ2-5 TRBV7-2 CASSQLTGGEGETQYF
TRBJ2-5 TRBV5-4 CASSSPGTSGRETQYF
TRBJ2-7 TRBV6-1 CASRAVTYEQYF
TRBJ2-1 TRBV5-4 CASSSTSAPYNEQFF
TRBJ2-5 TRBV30 CAWSVLRGETQYF
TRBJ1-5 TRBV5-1 CASSLGQANQPQHF
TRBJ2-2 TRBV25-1 CASSELFPGLVGGELFF